The sequence of this T cell receptor (beta chain) was determined in a study of blood T cell repertoires in COVID-19 (dated by TCRdb to about 2020). A note on the overall study: Collaborator samples came from the United States, Italy and Spain and covered acute and convalescent phases of COVID-19. Deeply sampled blood TCRbeta repertoires from subjects exposed to, actively infected with, or recovered from COVID-19 were included in the dataset. Samples came from the ongoing ImmuneRACE study (first 160 participants) plus 1,254 subjects from 6 global collaborators. The repertoires were released in a freely available public database intended as a resource for research on the immune response to SARS-CoV-2. The prospective study material was composed of cDNA or gDNA derived from T cells, B-cell-depleted T cells, or PBMCs. A de-identified subject ID, COVID-19 status, age in years and sex were almost always included in the sample metadata. HLA class I and class II types, where available, came from metadata supplied by the sample provider rather than from assay-based typing.

TCRbeta CDR3 regions were amplified from genomic DNA using the immunoSEQ Assay, a bias-controlled multiplex PCR. In the original analysis: The number of nucleated cells in each sample was estimated by amplification of reference gene primers within the assay. Sequence reads were collapsed and filtered to measure the absolute abundance of every unique TCRbeta CDR3 rearrangement. Productive Simpson clonality was computed per sample as the square root of Simpson's diversity index over productive rearrangements. TCRdb mirrors the immuneACCESS table, restricted to in-frame sequences. Some clones are absent from its copies; in checked studies, under half trace to an unresolved V gene, and the reason for the others is unknown. V and J calls and clone size are those listed in that table; D and trimming were worked out from the DNA. Across this sample there are about 370,000 clones, with more than 80% seen only once. The top ten constitute about 2.9% of the sample.

The full study reports these points: Clinical and demographic metadata were provided uncurated, with the amount varying by source and participant.

One collaborating source in Seattle enrolled patients while the patients were actively infected and followed the patients over time throughout the course of disease. Each collaborating institution followed its own protocols to collect whole blood in K2EDTA tubes. For TCRbeta analysis, collaborators shipped samples in one of three forms: frozen whole blood, isolated PBMCs, or DNA extracted from either of those sample types. The CDR3 sequence holds 15 residues, the cysteine and phenylalanine included. Of the read, only the CDR3 DNA is kept; its 45 bases are in frame from base 1. For this chain, trimming is 4 bases at the V end and 8 bases at the J end, and the number of junction bases without a gene match is 11. The germline V gene (reference sequence) provides CDR1 MNHNY and CDR2 SVGAGI. To note about this clone: The antigen this receptor binds is unknown. Base qualities were left out, and no much larger clone turns up one base away.

The clonotype was recovered from a woman in her thirties with COVID-19, enrolled during active disease. In this chain, TRBV6-6 is recombined with TRBJ1-3; TRBD1 lines up with 7 middle nucleotides. Specimen: peripheral blood. The nucleotide sequence is TGTGCCAGCAGTTTTACAGGGGACGCCGGATACACCATATATTTT. This gives the protein CASSFTGDAGYTIYF.